This TCR beta chain was recovered during a study of T cells in Graves' hyperthyroidism and ophthalmopathy. RNA transcripts gave rise to amplified TCR beta CDR3 regions. TCR CDR3 regions were first amplified by RT-PCR with HTBI primers. From the multiplex PCR reads, TCRdb called clonotypes with MiXCR, one entry per CDR3 protein. In the table there are about 600,000 distinct CDR3 sequences, around 16% of which are singletons. This clonotype was picked up many times. CDR1 and CDR2 from the germline V gene are MNHNS and SASEGT. CDR3 size: 15 residues. V lost 5 bases and J 10 bases, leaving 23 bases between the germline ends.

This sequence was found in a woman aged 40-49 years with Graves' ophthalmopathy. V gene TRBV6-1 combines with J gene TRBJ1-1; D perhaps matches TRBD1 (6 bases). Specimen: blood. The CDR3 bases are TGTGCCAGCAGTCTCGGGGGGGGCGCAAAGATTCCAGCTTTCTTT. It translates to CASSLGGGAKIPAFF.